Listed below are T cell receptor beta chains from one sample, sequenced in a study of PD-L1 blockade in urothelial cancer. The method was immunoSEQ multiplex PCR; TCRdb's version includes in-frame clones alone and lacks a portion of them. The sample includes about 45,000 clones, about four fifths of them seen just once. Specimen: PBMCs, collected around atezolizumab (anti-PD-L1) treatment. These receptors all come from a man aged 60 to 75 with urothelial cancer. Each CDR3 is given with its conserved first and last residue. Fields, in order: D gene, clone size, J gene, V gene, CDR3 protein, CDR3 DNA. A D gene is named only where the DNA matches it firmly. Clone size appears in some rows only: once, few, many, or a class for an expanded clone.

>TRBD2|few|TRBJ2-7|TRBV7-8
CASSLTSAYEQYF
TGTGCCAGCAGCTTGACTAGCGCCTACGAGCAGTACTTC
>NA|NA|TRBJ1-3|TRBV28
CAISKGVGNTIYF
TGTGCCATCAGCAAGGGGGTTGGAAACACCATATATTTT
>NA|NA|TRBJ1-2|TRBV2
CASSDQGSYGYTF
TGTGCCAGCAGTGATCAGGGGTCCTATGGCTACACCTTC
>TRBD1|once|TRBJ1-1|TRBV5-1
CASSNGQGAFF
TGCGCCAGCAGCAACGGACAGGGAGCTTTCTTT
>NA|many|TRBJ1-3|TRBV30
CAWSRGGTGNTIYF
TGTGCCTGGAGTAGGGGGGGGACTGGAAACACCATATATTTT
>NA|NA|TRBJ1-6|TRBV19
CASSSWSGGSLASPLHF
TGTGCCAGTAGTTCTTGGTCCGGGGGAAGTTTAGCTTCACCCCTCCACTTT
>NA|NA|TRBJ2-2|TRBV7-9
CASSLVQGQGVAGELFF
TGTGCCAGCAGCTTAGTGCAGGGCCAAGGGGTCGCCGGGGAGCTGTTTTTT
>TRBD1|once|TRBJ1-2|TRBV2
CASSPAGGGKGQGGPNYGYTF
TGTGCCAGCAGCCCAGCAGGCGGTGGAAAGGGACAGGGTGGCCCAAACTATGGCTACACCTTC
>NA|NA|TRBJ1-5|TRBV6-5
CASSYSSQAGLQPQHF
TGTGCCAGCAGTTACTCTTCGCAAGCGGGCCTCCAGCCCCAGCATTTT
>TRBD2|NA|TRBJ2-7|TRBV28
CASSLNSGAGYEQYF
TGTGCCAGCAGCCTCAATAGCGGGGCCGGCTACGAGCAGTACTTC
>NA|NA|TRBJ2-1|TRBV7-2
CASSLEGPTSPYNEQFF
TGTGCCAGCAGCTTAGAGGGGCCAACAAGTCCCTACAATGAGCAGTTCTTC
>NA|NA|TRBJ2-1|TRBV4-1
CASSQDLEYNEQFF
TGCGCCAGCAGCCAAGATCTAGAATACAATGAGCAGTTCTTC
>TRBD1|NA|TRBJ2-7|TRBV7-6
CASSPTQGALLGEQYF
TGTGCCAGCAGCCCAACGCAGGGGGCGCTGCTCGGCGAGCAGTACTTC
>NA|many|TRBJ1-1|TRBV29-1
CSVGKFRAEAFF
TGCAGCGTTGGTAAGTTCCGGGCTGAAGCTTTCTTT
>NA|few|TRBJ2-7|TRBV5-6
CASSFQGVEQYF
TGTGCCAGCAGCTTCCAGGGTGTCGAGCAGTACTTC
>TRBD1|NA|TRBJ2-7|TRBV2
CASSERWDRGERRSYEQYF
TGTGCCAGCAGTGAGAGGTGGGACAGGGGAGAGAGGAGGTCCTACGAGCAGTACTTC
>NA|NA|TRBJ2-5|TRBV28
CASSQGGETQYF
TGTGCCAGCAGTCAGGGGGGAGAGACCCAGTACTTC
>TRBD2|NA|TRBJ2-3|TRBV27
CASRGTSPDTQYF
TGTGCCAGCAGGGGGACTAGCCCAGATACGCAGTATTTT
>NA|once|TRBJ2-1|TRBV18
CASSSTVYNEQFF
TGTGCCAGCTCATCAACAGTCTACAATGAGCAGTTCTTC
>NA|NA|TRBJ1-3|TRBV7-9
CASSTDNSGNTIYF
TGTGCCAGCAGCACAGACAACTCTGGAAACACCATATATTTT
>NA|NA|TRBJ1-5|TRBV2
CASSDPTGLQPQHF
TGTGCCAGCAGTGACCCTACAGGGCTCCAGCCCCAGCATTTT
>NA|few|TRBJ1-5|TRBV6-1
CASSVRQGNQPQHF
TGTGCCAGCAGTGTAAGACAGGGCAATCAGCCCCAGCATTTT